Shown below are 32 T cell receptor beta chains from a single sample sequenced in a study of vaccination and CD4 T cells after COVID-19. This sample's treatment: roughly ten-day PBMC culture with coronavirus spike peptide pools or control peptides (ViraFEST assay). Pre-COVID-19 pandemic sampling (2011-2018) yielded the unexposed donor's CD4+ T cells. No cognate antigen is known for these TCRs. Oncomine TCR Beta short-read sequencing was applied to DNA from cultured CD4+ T cells. Each CDR3 protein is one row after TCRdb ran MiXCR on the PCR reads. The profile covers 4,000 to 5,000 distinct CDR3 sequences, with nearly 65% appearing a single time and 31% taken by the ten largest. Material for sequencing was CD4+ T cells from blood, cultured in vitro. The receptor source for this set is a human donor in good health.

The rearrangement links TRBV29-1 to TRBJ1-2; the D gene is possibly TRBD1 (5 bases). Germline CDR1 and CDR2: SQVTM and ANQGSEA. Trimming removed 2 bases at V and 4 bases at J, with 14 bases between. This CDR3 spans 14 amino acids. The CDR3 spells CSVERATRGYGYTF. The CDR3 DNA reads TGCAGCGTTGAAAGGGCAACAAGGGGCTATGGCTACACCTTC.

V gene TRBV7-9 combines with J gene TRBJ1-1; D unresolved. The CDR3 is 13 amino acids. The V end was cut by 5 bases, the J end by 0 bases, with 7 bases between. Germline lookup yields CDR1 SEHNR and CDR2 FQNEAQ (reference sequence). DNA of the CDR3: TGTGCCAGCAGCCAGGATTTGAACACTGAAGCTTTCTTT. Amino acid sequence: CASSQDLNTEAFF.

By sample fraction, this clonotype is medium-sized. This chain joins TRBV20-1 and TRBJ2-1, with 7 bases that match TRBD2. CDR1 DFQATT and CDR2 SNEGSKA come from the germline V gene (reference sequence). V trimming: 5 bases; J trimming: 6 bases; junction bases outside the gene matches: 10. This CDR3 has 14 amino acids. Written as DNA, the CDR3 is TGCAGTGCTGATCTAGCGGTCTGGAGCAATGAGCAGTTCTTC. This codes for CSADLAVWSNEQFF.

Only a few counts were recorded for this clonotype. The genes are TRBV10-3 and TRBJ1-2; possibly TRBD1 for D (6 bases). Germline CDR1 reads ENHRY; CDR2 reads SYGVKD. Trimming shortened V by 6 bases and J by 6 bases, and 17 bases separated the two germline ends. The CDR3 is 14 residues long. This CDR3 reads CAIRRQDEGHGYTF. For the CDR3, the DNA is TGTGCCATCAGGAGACAGGATGAGGGACATGGCTACACCTTC.

The chain employs TRBV7-6 and TRBJ2-1; D is ambiguous. The CDR3 consists of 14 residues. CDR1 is SGHVS and CDR2 is FNYEAQ in the germline V gene. Trimming removed 2 bases at V and 1 base at J, with 6 bases between. CDR3 in DNA: TGTGCCAGCAGCTTAATCGGGTCCTACAATGAGCAGTTCTTC. This translates into CASSLIGSYNEQFF.

This chain joins TRBV11-2 and TRBJ2-3; 11 nucleotides match TRBD2. V was clipped by 4 bases and J by 10 bases; unmatched bases: 7. This CDR3 comprises 14 residues. The germline CDR1 and CDR2 sequences are SGHAT and FQNNGV. CDR3 protein: CASSSGTGLAAQYF. CDR3 in DNA: TGTGCCAGCAGCTCAGGAACGGGACTAGCGGCGCAGTATTTT.

The chain combines TRBV10-3 with TRBJ1-5; possible D gene TRBD1, 5 bases. V was shortened by 4 bases and J by 4 bases, with 8 bases between the two germline ends. Per the germline V gene, CDR1 is ENHRY and CDR2 is SYGVKD. The CDR3 spans 13 residues. As DNA, the CDR3 is TGTGCCATCAGTGGGCCAGGGAATCAGCCCCAGCATTTT. Protein sequence: CAISGPGNQPQHF.

The chain links TRBV7-8 to TRBJ2-1; 7 nucleotides match TRBD2. The CDR3 is made up of 16 amino acids. The germline V gene encodes CDR1 SGHVS and CDR2 FQNEAQ. After removal of 5 bases from V and 8 bases from J, the junction contained 15 bases not matched to a gene. The DNA for the CDR3 is TGTGCCAGCAGCATCACCACTAGCGTCGCCGGTCATGAGCAGTTCTTC. Translating it yields CASSITTSVAGHEQFF.

This clonotype occurred a few times. The V call is TRBV6-5, the J call TRBJ1-5; a weak D match, TRBD1 (5 bases). CDR1 and CDR2 from the germline V gene are MNHEY and SVGAGI. Trimming took 0 bases from V and 9 from J, leaving 15 bases between them. The CDR3 totals 15 residues. CDR3 amino acids: CASSYSGLGKGPQHF. The CDR3 DNA sequence: TGTGCCAGCAGTTACTCGGGACTGGGCAAAGGGCCCCAGCATTTT.

The rearrangement links TRBV5-1 to TRBJ2-3; no firm D call. V lost 7 bases to trimming and J lost 5 bases, with 17 bases between them. The CDR3 totals 14 residues. Germline loops: CDR1 SGHRS, CDR2 YFSETQ. DNA for the CDR3: TGCGCCAGCTATCGATCTAGGCCAGGAGATACGCAGTATTTT. Its translation is CASYRSRPGDTQYF.

The CDR3 is CATSDYPLTDTQYF. CDR3 DNA sequence: TGTGCCACCAGTGACTACCCATTAACAGATACGCAGTATTTT. The chain is built from TRBV24-1 and TRBJ2-3; no clear D. The V end was cut by 4 bases, the J end by 3 bases, with 10 bases between. CDR3 size: 14 residues. Germline-derived CDR1 and CDR2 are KGHDR and SFDVKD.

By share, this clonotype ranks as medium-sized. The rearrangement joins TRBV5-1 to TRBJ1-2; D gene ambiguous. The germline gives CDR1 SGHRS, CDR2 YFSETQ. CDR3 length equals 16 residues. V lost 2 bases and J 3 bases, leaving 17 bases between the germline ends. CDR3 DNA sequence: TGCGCCAGCAGCTTCACTGGTATGGGCCGGGACTATGGCTACACCTTC. It specifies CASSFTGMGRDYGYTF.

The gene calls are TRBV7-9 and TRBJ1-5; TRBD1 matches 12 bases. The CDR3 spans 15 residues. From germline, CDR1 is SEHNR and CDR2 FQNEAQ (reference sequence). V shed 5 bases and J 6 bases; nucleotides not matched to a gene: 5. CDR3 residues: CASSRGQGAGQPQHF. CDR3 DNA: TGTGCCAGCAGCCGGGGACAGGGGGCGGGTCAGCCCCAGCATTTT.

The chain links TRBV6-4 to TRBJ2-6, with 11 bases lining up with TRBD1. The CDR3 is made up of 17 amino acids. The J segment lost 0 bases and the V segment lost 2 bases, leaving 0 bases of the junction unmatched. Germline CDR1 is MRHNA and CDR2 is SNTAGT. This chain's CDR3 is CASSDGTGGSGANVLTF. CDR3 DNA sequence: TGTGCCAGCAGTGACGGGACAGGGGGCTCTGGGGCCAACGTCCTGACTTTC.

The chain uses TRBV5-4 and TRBJ2-2; no reliable D call. The CDR3 is 12 residues long. Per germline, CDR1 SGHNT and CDR2 YYREEE (reference sequence). Trimming took 5 bases from V and 4 from J, leaving 6 bases between them. The CDR3: CASSVITGELFF. DNA for the CDR3: TGTGCCAGCAGTGTTATCACCGGGGAGCTGTTTTTT. The variable domain in full, completed from reference TRBV5-4 and TRBJ2-2, reads ETGVTQSPTHLIKTRGQQVTLRCSSQSGHNTVSWYQQALGQGPQFIFQYYREEENGRGNFPPRFSGLQFPNYSSELNVNALELDDSALYLCASSVITGELFFGEGSRLTVL.

V usage is TRBV10-2 and J usage is TRBJ2-3; D not certain. Per germline, CDR1 WSHSY and CDR2 SAAADI. This CDR3 region has 12 residues. The ends were cut back, 1 base at V and 4 bases at J, with 3 bases in the middle. The CDR3 is CASSELADTQYF. Here the CDR3 DNA reads TGCGCCAGCAGTGAGTTAGCAGATACGCAGTATTTT.

The genes are TRBV20-1 and TRBJ1-2; TRBD1 matches at 9 bases. The CDR3 loop spans 14 amino acids. Germline V CDR1 and CDR2: DFQATT, SNEGSKA (reference sequence). V was pared by 3 bases and J by 2 bases, with 4 bases of the junction left unmatched. Here the CDR3 reads CSARTGGLNYGYTF. In DNA, the CDR3 is TGCAGTGCTAGGACAGGGGGGCTCAACTATGGCTACACCTTC.

This chain uses TRBV5-1 with TRBJ1-2; no definite D call. V was cut by 0 bases and J by 5 bases, with 8 bases left in between. CDR3 length: 13 residues. Germline V CDR1 and CDR2: SGHRS, YFSETQ. The CDR3 here is CASSLEGEYGYTF. The CDR3 DNA follows: TGCGCCAGCAGCTTGGAAGGCGAATATGGCTACACCTTC.

The genes are TRBV7-2 and TRBJ2-3; D tentatively reads TRBD1 or TRBD2 (5 bases each). Germline V CDR1 and CDR2: SGHTA, FQGNSA. Trimming removed 5 bases at V and 6 bases at J, with 18 bases between. There are 15 residues in the CDR3. CDR3 bases: TGTGCCAGCAGCCGAGGGGATGGACGTGCGGATACGCAGTATTTT. Translated, it gives CASSRGDGRADTQYF. Full variable domain (outside the CDR3, taken from reference TRBV7-2 and TRBJ2-3): GAGVSQSPSNKVTEKGKDVELRCDPISGHTALYWYRQSLGQGLEFLIYFQGNSAPDKSGLPSDRFSAERTGGSVSTLTIQRTQQEDSAVYLCASSRGDGRADTQYFGPGTRLTVL.

This clonotype has more than one count but fewer than ten. The V and J genes are TRBV11-2 and TRBJ2-3; D gene unclear. CDR1 and CDR2 from the germline V gene are SGHAT and FQNNGV. This CDR3 has 14 amino acids. Deletions cut 2 bases from V and 1 base from J, with 7 bases between. In nucleotides, the CDR3 is TGTGCCAGCAGCTTAAACCACGGCACAGATACGCAGTATTTT. It is translated as CASSLNHGTDTQYF.

Sample share makes this clonotype medium-sized. The chain uses TRBV3-1 and TRBJ2-2; 7 nucleotides align to TRBD1. Germline CDR1 and CDR2: LGHDT and YNNKEL (reference sequence). V lost 2 bases, J lost 1 base, and 4 bases stayed unmatched. The CDR3 covers 16 residues. The CDR3 sequence: CASSQSGQENTGELFF. The CDR3 DNA reads as TGTGCCAGCAGCCAAAGTGGACAGGAGAACACCGGGGAGCTGTTTTTT.

The genes are TRBV9 and TRBJ1-1, with D possibly matching TRBD1 (5 bases). Germline assignment: CDR1 SGDLS and CDR2 YYNGEE. The CDR3 extends over 15 amino acids. Trimming cost V 2 bases and J 0 bases, with 11 bases left between them. This CDR3 reads CASSVGENMNTEAFF. The CDR3 DNA is TGTGCCAGCAGCGTGGGGGAGAACATGAACACTGAAGCTTTCTTT.

V is TRBV20-1 and J is TRBJ1-3; 7 nucleotides match TRBD1. CDR3 length: 14 residues. Trimming cost V 5 bases and J 0 bases; bases outside gene matches: 4. CDR1 is DFQATT and CDR2 is SNEGSKA in the germline V gene (reference sequence). The CDR3 is CSAGDRNSGNTIYF. The CDR3 DNA follows: TGCAGTGCTGGGGACAGAAACTCTGGAAACACCATATATTTT.

The chain combines TRBV24-1 with TRBJ2-1; TRBD2 matches 15 bases. CDR1 is KGHDR, CDR2 SFDVKD, per germline. This CDR3 comprises 16 residues. V gave up 2 bases and J gave up 7 bases; unmatched junction bases: 2. The CDR3 bases are TGTGCCACCAGTGATTGGACTAGCGGGGGGGCGAATGAGCAGTTCTTC. This translates into CATSDWTSGGANEQFF.

The V call is TRBV6-1, the J call TRBJ1-2; perhaps TRBD1 as D (6 bases). V dropped 2 bases and J dropped 13 bases, with 14 bases sitting between them. Germline V gives CDR1 MNHNS, CDR2 SASEGT. CDR3 size: 12 residues. CDR3 loop: CASSESDRPGTF. As DNA, the CDR3 is TGTGCCAGCAGTGAATCGGACAGACCGGGCACCTTC.

This clonotype was seen a handful of times. This chain uses TRBV19 with TRBJ1-2, with D possibly being TRBD1 (6 bases). The CDR3 sequence is 15 residues long. From germline, CDR1 is LNHDA and CDR2 SQIVND (reference sequence). V lost 6 bases and J lost 0, with 14 bases in between. The CDR3 nucleotides read TGTGCCAGTAGGACAAGGACAGCCGCTAACTATGGCTACACCTTC. Amino acid sequence: CASRTRTAANYGYTF.

The chain has TRBV5-1 and TRBJ2-5; D gene uncertain. CDR1 is SGHRS, CDR2 YFSETQ, per germline. The V gene lost 0 bases and the J gene lost 4 bases, with 10 bases spanning the gap. The CDR3 is made up of 14 amino acids. The CDR3 DNA reads TGCGCCAGCAGCTTGGAGGTTGAGTTAGAGACCCAGTACTTC. Translated, it gives CASSLEVELETQYF.

This chain connects TRBV6-1 to TRBJ2-7, with TRBD2 identical over 8 bases. Germline V gene data show CDR1 as MNHNS and CDR2 as SASEGT. Losses at the gene ends were 6 bases for V and 5 bases for J; bases not matched to a gene: 9. This CDR3 has 14 amino acids. Here the CDR3 DNA reads TGTGCCAGCAGCCAGGGGACTAGTCCCCACGAGCAGTACTTC. Its protein is CASSQGTSPHEQYF.

For the CDR3, the DNA is TGTGCCAGCAGTCAGGGCCCGATCCCTGAAGCTTTCTTT. This gives the protein CASSQGPIPEAFF. This sequence joins TRBV21-1 and TRBJ1-1. TRBV21-1 is listed as a pseudogene. The CDR3 consists of 13 residues.

This rearrangement joins TRBV7-9 to TRBJ1-2; D uncertain. Germline V gene sequence: CDR1 SEHNR, CDR2 FQNEAQ (reference sequence). V was cut by 7 bases and J by 4 bases, with 19 bases left in between. The CDR3 has 15 amino acids. CDR3 amino acids: CASNSWTQPPYGYTF. The CDR3 DNA sequence: TGTGCCAGCAACTCCTGGACCCAACCCCCCTATGGCTACACCTTC. Full variable domain (remainder filled in from reference TRBV7-9 and TRBJ1-2): DTGVSQNPRHKITKRGQNVTFRCDPISEHNRLYWYRQTLGQGPEFLTYFQNEAQLEKSRLLSDRFSAERPKGSFSTLEIQRTEQGDSAMYLCASNSWTQPPYGYTFGSGTRLTVV.

The rearrangement joins TRBV20-1 to TRBJ2-7; TRBD2 agrees at 8 bases. Germline CDR1 reads DFQATT; CDR2 reads SNEGSKA (reference sequence). The CDR3 spans 12 residues. J was trimmed by 5 bases and V by 1 base; bases with no gene match: 1. The CDR3 DNA reads as TGCAGTGCTAGAGGCGGGGGGAACGAGCAGTACTTC. It encodes CSARGGGNEQYF.

The chain combines TRBV21-1 with TRBJ2-7. TRBV21-1 is a pseudogene locus. The CDR3 covers 15 residues. The CDR3 DNA follows: TGTGCCAGCAGCAAAGTGGGGTTTAGGTCCTACGAGCAGTACTTC. Residues: CASSKVGFRSYEQYF.